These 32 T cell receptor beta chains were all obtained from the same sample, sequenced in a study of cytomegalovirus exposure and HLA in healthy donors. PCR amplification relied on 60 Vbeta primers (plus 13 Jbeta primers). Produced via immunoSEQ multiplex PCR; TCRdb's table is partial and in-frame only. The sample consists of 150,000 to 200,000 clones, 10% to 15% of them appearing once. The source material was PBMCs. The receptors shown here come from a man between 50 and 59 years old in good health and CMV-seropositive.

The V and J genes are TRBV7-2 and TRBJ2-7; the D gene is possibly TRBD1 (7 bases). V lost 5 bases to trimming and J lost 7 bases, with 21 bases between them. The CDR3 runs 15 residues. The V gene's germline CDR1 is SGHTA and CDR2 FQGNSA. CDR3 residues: CASSVQGTRREEQYF. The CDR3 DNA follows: TGTGCCAGCAGCGTACAGGGGACTCGGAGAGAAGAGCAGTACTTC.

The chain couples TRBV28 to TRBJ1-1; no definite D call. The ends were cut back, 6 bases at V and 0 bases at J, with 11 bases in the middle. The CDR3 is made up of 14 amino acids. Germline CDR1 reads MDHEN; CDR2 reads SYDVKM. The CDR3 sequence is CASRLGPVNTEAFF. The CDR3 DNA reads TGTGCCAGCAGGTTAGGGCCAGTGAACACTGAAGCTTTCTTT.

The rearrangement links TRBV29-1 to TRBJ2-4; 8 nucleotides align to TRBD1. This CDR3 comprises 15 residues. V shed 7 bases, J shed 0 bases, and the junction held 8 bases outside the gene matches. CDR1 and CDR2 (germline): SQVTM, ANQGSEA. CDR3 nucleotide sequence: TGCAGCGCCTCTACAGGGGGGTTAGCCAAAAACATTCAGTACTTC. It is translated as CSASTGGLAKNIQYF.

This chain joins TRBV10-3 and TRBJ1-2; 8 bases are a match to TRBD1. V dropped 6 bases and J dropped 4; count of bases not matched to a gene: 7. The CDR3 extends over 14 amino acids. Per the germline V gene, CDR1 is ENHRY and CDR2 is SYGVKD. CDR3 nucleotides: TGTGCCATCAGAGGACAGGGATCGGTCTATGGCTACACCTTC. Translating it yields CAIRGQGSVYGYTF.

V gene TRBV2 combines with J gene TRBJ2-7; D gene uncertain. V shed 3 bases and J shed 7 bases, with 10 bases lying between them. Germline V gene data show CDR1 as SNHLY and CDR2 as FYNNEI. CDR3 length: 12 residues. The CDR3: CASSESQKEQYV. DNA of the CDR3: TGTGCCAGCAGTGAGTCACAGAAAGAGCAGTACGTC.

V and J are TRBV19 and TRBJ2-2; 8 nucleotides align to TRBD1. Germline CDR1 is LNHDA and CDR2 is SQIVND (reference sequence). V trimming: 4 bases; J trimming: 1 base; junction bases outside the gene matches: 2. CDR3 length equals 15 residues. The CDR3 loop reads CASSNRGVNTGELFF. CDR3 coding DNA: TGTGCCAGTAGTAACAGGGGGGTGAACACCGGGGAGCTGTTTTTT.

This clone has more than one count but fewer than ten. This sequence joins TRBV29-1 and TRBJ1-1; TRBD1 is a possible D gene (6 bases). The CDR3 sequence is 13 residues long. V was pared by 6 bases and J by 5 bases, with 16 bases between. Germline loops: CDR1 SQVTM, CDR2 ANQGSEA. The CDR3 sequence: CSVSPGTTTEAFF. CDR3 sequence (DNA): TGCAGCGTGAGCCCCGGGACAACAACTGAAGCTTTCTTT. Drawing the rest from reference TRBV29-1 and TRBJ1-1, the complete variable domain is SAVISQKPSRDICQRGTSLTIQCQVDSQVTMMFWYRQQPGQSLTLIATANQGSEATYESGFVIDKFPISRPNLTFSTLTVSNMSPEDSSIYLCSVSPGTTTEAFFGQGTRLTVV.

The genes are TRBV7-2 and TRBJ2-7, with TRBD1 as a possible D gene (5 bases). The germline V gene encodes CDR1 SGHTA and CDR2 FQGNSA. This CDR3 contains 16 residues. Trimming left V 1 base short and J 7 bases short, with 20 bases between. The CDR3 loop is CASSLEFGRVFREQYF. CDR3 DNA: TGTGCCAGCAGCTTAGAGTTTGGCAGGGTTTTTCGAGAGCAGTACTTC.

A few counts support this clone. Here the CDR3 DNA reads TGCGCCAGCAGCCCTAGGAGGGGTCATCCCCAAGAGACCCAGTACTTC. This codes for CASSPRRGHPQETQYF. The chain uses TRBV4-3 and TRBJ2-5; tentatively, D is TRBD2 (6 bases). Trimming shortened V by 4 bases and J by 1 base, and 16 bases separated the two germline ends. The germline V gene has CDR1 LGHNA and CDR2 YSLEER. This CDR3 contains 16 residues.

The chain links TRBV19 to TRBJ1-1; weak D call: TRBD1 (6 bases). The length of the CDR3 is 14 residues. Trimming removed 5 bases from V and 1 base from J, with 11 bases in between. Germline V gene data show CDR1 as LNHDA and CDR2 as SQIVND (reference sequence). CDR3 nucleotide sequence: TGTGCCAGTAGTCGGGGAGGGGGGAACACTGAAGCTTTCTTT. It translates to CASSRGGGNTEAFF.

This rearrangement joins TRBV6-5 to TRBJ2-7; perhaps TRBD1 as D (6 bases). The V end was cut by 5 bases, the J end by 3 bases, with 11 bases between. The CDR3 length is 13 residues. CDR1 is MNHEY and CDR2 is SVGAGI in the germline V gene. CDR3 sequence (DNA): TGTGCCAGCAGTGCTACAGGGTTCTACGAGCAGTACTTC. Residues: CASSATGFYEQYF.

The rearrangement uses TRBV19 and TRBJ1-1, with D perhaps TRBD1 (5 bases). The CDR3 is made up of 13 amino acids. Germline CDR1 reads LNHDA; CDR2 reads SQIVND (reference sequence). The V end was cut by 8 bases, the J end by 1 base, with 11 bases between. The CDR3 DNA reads TGTGCCAGTGCCACAGGTCGGAACACTGAAGCTTTCTTT. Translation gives CASATGRNTEAFF.

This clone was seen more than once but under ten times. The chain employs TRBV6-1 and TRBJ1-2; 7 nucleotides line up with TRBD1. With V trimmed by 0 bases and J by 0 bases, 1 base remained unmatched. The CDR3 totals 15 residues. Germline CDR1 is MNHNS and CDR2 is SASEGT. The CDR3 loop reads CASSEARGANYGYTF. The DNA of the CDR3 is TGTGCCAGCAGTGAAGCCAGGGGGGCTAACTATGGCTACACCTTC.

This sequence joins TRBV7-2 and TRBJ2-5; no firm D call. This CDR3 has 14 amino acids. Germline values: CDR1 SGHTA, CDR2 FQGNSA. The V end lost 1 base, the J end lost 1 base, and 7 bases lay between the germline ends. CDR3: CASSLETLQETQYF. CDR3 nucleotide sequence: TGTGCCAGCAGCTTAGAAACTCTCCAAGAGACCCAGTACTTC.

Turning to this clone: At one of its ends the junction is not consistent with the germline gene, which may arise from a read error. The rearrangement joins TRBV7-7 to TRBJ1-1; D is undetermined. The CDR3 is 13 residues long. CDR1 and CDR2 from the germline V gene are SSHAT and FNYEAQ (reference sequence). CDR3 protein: CASSPTPGVEAFF. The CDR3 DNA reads TGTGCTAGCAGTCCGACACCCGGTGTTGAAGCTTTCTTT.

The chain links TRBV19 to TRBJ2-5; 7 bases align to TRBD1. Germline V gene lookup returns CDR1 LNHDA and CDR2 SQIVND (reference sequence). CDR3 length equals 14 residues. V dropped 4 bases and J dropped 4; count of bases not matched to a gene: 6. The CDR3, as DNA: TGTGCCAGTAGTAACCGACAGGGATCAGAGACCCAGTACTTC. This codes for CASSNRQGSETQYF.

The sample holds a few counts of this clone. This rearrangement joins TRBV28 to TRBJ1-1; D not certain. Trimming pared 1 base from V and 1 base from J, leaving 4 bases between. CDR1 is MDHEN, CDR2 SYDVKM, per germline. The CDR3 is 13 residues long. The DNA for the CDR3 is TGTGCCAGCAGTTTATCACAGAACACTGAAGCTTTCTTT. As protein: CASSLSQNTEAFF. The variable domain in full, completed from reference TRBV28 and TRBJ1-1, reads DVKVTQSSRYLVKRTGEKVFLECVQDMDHENMFWYRQDPGLGLRLIYFSYDVKMKEKGDIPEGYSVSREKKERFSLILESASTNQTSMYLCASSLSQNTEAFFGQGTRLTVV.

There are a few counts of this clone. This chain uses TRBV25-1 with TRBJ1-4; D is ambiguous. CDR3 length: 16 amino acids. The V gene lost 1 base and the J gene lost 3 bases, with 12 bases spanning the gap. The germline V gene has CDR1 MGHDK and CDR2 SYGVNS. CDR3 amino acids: CASSELGSGANEKLFF. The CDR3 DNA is TGTGCCAGCAGTGAATTGGGAAGCGGAGCTAATGAAAAACTGTTTTTT.

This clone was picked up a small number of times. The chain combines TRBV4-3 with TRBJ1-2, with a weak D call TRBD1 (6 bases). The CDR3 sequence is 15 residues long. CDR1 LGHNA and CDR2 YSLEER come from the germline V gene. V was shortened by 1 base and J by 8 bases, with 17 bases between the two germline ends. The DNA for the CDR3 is TGCGCCAGCAGCCAAGCCGTCAACAGGGCCTTGGGCTACACCTTC. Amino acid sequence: CASSQAVNRALGYTF.

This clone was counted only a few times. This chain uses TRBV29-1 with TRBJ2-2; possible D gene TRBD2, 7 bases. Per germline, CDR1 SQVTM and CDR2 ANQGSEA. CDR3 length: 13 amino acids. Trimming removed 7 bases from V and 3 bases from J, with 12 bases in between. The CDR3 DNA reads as TGCAGCGCCGGGGGGCGAGACACCGGGGAGCTGTTTTTT. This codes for CSAGGRDTGELFF.

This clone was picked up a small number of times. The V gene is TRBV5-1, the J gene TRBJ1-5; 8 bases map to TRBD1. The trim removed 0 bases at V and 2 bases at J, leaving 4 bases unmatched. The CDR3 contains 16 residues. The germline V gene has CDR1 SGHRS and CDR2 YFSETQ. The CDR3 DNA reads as TGCGCCAGCAGCTTGGCACCGACAGGGGGCAATCAGCCCCAGCATTTT. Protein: CASSLAPTGGNQPQHF.

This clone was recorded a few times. The CDR3 DNA follows: TGTGCCAGTAGTACCTCTGCCCGGGTCCTCCGCTATGGCTACACCTTC. Its protein product is CASSTSARVLRYGYTF. The chain recombines TRBV19 with TRBJ1-2; the D is unclear. V was cut by 4 bases and J by 4 bases, with 19 bases left in between. From germline, CDR1 is LNHDA and CDR2 SQIVND (reference sequence). This CDR3 region has 16 residues.

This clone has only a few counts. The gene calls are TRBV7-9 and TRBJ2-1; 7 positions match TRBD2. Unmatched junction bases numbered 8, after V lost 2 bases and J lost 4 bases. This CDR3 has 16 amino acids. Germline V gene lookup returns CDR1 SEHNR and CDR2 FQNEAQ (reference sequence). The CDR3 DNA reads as TGTGCCAGCAGCTTAAGTCGTGGGCGGGGGTACAATGAGCAGTTCTTC. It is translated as CASSLSRGRGYNEQFF.

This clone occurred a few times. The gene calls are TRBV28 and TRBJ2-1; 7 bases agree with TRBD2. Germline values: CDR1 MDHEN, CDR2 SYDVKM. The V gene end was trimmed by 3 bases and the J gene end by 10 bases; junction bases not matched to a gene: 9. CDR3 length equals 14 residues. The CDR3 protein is CASSLGGRRGEQFF. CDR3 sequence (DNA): TGTGCCAGCAGTTTGGGGGGTCGGCGGGGGGAGCAGTTCTTC.

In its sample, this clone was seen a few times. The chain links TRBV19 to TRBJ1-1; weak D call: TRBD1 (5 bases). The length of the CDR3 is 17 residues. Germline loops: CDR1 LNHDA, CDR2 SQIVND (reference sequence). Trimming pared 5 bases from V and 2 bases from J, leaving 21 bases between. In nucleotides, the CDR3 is TGTGCCAGTAGTTCGCCCCCCGGGGGATTGACAAACACTGAAGCTTTCTTT. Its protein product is CASSSPPGGLTNTEAFF.

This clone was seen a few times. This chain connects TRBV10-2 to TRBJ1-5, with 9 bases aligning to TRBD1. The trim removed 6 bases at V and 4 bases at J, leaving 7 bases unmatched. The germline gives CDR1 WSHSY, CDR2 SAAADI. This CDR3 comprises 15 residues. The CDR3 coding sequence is TGCGCCAGCAGCACTGGACAGGGGTCAAATCAGCCCCAGCATTTT. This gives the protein CASSTGQGSNQPQHF.

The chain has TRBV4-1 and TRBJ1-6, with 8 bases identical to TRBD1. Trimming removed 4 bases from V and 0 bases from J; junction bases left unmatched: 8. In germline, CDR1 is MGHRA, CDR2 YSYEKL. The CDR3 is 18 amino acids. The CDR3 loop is CASSRGQGPSSYNSPLHF. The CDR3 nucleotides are TGCGCCAGCAGCCGAGGACAGGGACCCAGCTCCTATAATTCACCCCTCCACTTT.

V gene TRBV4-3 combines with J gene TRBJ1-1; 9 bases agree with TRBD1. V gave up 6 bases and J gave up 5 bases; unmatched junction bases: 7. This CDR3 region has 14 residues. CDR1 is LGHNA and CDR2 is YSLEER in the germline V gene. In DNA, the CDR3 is TGCGCCAGCAGACAGACAGGGGGTGGAACTGAAGCTTTCTTT. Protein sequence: CASRQTGGGTEAFF.

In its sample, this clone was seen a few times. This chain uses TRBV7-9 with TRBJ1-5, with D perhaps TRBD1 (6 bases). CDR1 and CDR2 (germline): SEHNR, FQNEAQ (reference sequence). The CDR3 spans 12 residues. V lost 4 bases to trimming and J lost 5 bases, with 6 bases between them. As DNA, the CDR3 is TGTGCCAGCAGCTCAGGGGATCAGCCCCAGCATTTT. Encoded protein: CASSSGDQPQHF.

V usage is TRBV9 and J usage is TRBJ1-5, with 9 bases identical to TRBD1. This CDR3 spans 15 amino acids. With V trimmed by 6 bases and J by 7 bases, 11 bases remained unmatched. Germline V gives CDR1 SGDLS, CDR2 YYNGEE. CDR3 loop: CASTITGGAGQPQHF. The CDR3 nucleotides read TGTGCCAGCACCATAACAGGGGGCGCCGGCCAGCCCCAGCATTTT.

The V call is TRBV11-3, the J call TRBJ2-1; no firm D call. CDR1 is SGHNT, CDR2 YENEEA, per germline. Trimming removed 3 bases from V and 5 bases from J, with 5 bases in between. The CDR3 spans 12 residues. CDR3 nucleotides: TGTGCCAGCAGCTTTCTACACAATGAGCAGTTCTTC. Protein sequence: CASSFLHNEQFF.

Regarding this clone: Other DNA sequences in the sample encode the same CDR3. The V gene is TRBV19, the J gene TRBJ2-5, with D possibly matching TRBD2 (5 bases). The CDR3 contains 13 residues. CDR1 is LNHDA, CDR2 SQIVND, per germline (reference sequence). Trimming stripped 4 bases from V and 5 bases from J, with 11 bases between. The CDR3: CASSTGPGETQYF. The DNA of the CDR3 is TGTGCCAGTAGTACCGGGCCGGGGGAGACCCAGTACTTC.